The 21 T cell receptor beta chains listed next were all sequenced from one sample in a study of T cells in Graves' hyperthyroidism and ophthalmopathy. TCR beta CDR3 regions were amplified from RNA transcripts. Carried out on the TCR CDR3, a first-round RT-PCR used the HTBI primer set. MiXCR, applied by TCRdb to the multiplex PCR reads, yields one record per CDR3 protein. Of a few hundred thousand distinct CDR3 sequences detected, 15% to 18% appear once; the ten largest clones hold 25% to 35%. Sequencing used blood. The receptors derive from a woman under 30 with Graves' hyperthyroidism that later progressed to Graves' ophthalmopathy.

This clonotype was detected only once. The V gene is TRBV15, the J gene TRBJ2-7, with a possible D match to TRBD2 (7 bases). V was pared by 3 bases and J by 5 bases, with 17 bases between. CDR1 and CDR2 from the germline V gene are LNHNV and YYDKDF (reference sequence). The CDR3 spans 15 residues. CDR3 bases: TGTGCCACCAGCAGGAGGGGGAGGGGGTCGCACGAGCAGTACTTC. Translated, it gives CATSRRGRGSHEQYF.

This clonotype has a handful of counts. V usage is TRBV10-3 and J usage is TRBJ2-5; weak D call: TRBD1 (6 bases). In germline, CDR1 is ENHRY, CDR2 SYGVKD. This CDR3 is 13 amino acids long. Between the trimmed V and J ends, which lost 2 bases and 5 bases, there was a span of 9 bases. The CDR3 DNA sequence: TGTGCCATCAGTGAGGACAGGAGGGAGACCCAGTACTTC. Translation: CAISEDRRETQYF.

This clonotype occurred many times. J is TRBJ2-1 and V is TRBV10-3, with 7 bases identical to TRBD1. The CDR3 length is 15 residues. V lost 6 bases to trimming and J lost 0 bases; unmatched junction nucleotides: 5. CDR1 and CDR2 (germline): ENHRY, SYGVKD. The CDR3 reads CAIRSDRASYNEQFF. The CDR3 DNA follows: TGTGCCATCAGGTCCGACAGGGCCTCCTACAATGAGCAGTTCTTC.

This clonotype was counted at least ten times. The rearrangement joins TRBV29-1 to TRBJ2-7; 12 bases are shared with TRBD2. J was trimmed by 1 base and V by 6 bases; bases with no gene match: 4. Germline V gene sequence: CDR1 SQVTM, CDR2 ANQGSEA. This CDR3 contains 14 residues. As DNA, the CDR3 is TGCAGCGTGGCTACTAGCGGGAGGTCCTACGAGCAGTACTTC. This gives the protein CSVATSGRSYEQYF.

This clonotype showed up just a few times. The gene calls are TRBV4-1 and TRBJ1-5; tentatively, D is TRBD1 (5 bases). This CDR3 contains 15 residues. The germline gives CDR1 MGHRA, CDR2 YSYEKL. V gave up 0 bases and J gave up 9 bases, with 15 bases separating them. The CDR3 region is CASSQDLTGVRPQHF. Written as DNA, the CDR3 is TGCGCCAGCAGCCAAGATCTCACAGGCGTTCGGCCCCAGCATTTT.

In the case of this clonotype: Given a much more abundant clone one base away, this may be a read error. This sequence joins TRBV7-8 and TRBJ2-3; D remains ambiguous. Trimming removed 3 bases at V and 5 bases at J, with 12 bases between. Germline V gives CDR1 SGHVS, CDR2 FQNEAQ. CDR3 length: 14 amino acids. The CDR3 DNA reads TGTGCCAGCAGCTTGATCACAGACATAGATACGCAGTATTTT. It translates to CASSLITDIDTQYF. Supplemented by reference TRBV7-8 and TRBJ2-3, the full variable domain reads GAGVSQSPRYKVAKRGQDVALRCDPISGHVSLFWYQQALGQGPEFLTYFQNEAQLDKSGLPSDRFFAERPEGSVSTLKIQRTQQEDSAVYLCASSLITDIDTQYFGPGTRLTVL.

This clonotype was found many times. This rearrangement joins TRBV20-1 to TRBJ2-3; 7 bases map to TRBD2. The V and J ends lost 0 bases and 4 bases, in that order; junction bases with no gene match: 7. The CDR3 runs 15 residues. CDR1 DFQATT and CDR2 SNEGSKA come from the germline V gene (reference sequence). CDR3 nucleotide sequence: TGCAGTGCTAGAGATTGGGCGGGAGTCGCAGATACGCAGTATTTT. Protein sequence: CSARDWAGVADTQYF.

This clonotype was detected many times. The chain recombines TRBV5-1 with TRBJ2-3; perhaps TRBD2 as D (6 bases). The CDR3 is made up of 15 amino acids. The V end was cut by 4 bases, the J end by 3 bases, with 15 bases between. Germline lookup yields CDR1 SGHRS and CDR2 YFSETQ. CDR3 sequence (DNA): TGCGCCAGCAGCGCTCCGGGAGAAGGTACAGATACGCAGTATTTT. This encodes CASSAPGEGTDTQYF.

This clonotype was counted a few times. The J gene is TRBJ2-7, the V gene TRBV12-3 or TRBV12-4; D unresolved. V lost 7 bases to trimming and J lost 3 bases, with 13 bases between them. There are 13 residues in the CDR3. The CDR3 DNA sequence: TGTGCCAGCAATTCCTACGGTCACTACGAGCAGTACTTC. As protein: CASNSYGHYEQYF.

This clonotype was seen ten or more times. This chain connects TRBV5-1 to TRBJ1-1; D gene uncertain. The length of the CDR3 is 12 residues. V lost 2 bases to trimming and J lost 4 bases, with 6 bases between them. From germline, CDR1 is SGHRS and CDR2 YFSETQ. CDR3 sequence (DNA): TGCGCCAGCAGCTTTTCGAGCACTGAAGCTTTCTTT. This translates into CASSFSSTEAFF. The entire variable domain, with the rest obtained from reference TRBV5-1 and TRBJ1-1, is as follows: KAGVTQTPRYLIKTRGQQVTLSCSPISGHRSVSWYQQTPGQGLQFLFEYFSETQRNKGNFPGRFSGRQFSNSRSEMNVSTLELGDSALYLCASSFSSTEAFFGQGTRLTVV.

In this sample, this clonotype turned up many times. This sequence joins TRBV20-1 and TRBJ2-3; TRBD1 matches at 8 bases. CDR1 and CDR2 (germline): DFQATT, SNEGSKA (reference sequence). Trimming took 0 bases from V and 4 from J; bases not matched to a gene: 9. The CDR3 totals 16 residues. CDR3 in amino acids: CSARDPQGVNSDTQYF. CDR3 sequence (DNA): TGCAGTGCTAGAGACCCACAGGGGGTTAATTCAGATACGCAGTATTTT.

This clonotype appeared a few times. The CDR3 sequence is CASSYARLTGRGNQPQHF. The CDR3 nucleotides read TGTGCCAGCAGTTATGCCCGGCTAACGGGACGGGGGAATCAGCCCCAGCATTTT. V is TRBV6-2 or TRBV6-3 and J is TRBJ1-5, with D perhaps TRBD1 (5 bases). The CDR3 runs to 18 residues. Germline values: CDR1 MNHEY, CDR2 SVGEGT. The V gene lost 3 bases and the J gene lost 4 bases, with 22 bases spanning the gap.

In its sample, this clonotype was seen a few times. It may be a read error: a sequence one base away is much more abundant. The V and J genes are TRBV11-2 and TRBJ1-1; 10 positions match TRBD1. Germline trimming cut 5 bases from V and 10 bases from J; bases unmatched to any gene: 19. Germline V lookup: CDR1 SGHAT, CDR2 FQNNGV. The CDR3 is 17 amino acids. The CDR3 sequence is CASSPRTVARTGGLAFF. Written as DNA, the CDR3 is TGTGCCAGCAGCCCGCGTACTGTGGCTAGGACAGGGGGTTTAGCTTTCTTT.

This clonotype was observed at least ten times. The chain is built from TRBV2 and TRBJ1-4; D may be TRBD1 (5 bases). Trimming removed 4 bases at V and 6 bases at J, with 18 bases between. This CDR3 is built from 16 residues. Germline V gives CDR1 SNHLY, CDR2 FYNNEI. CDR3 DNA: TGTGCCAGCAGTGTTCGATCTGACAGAGAAGATGAAAAACTGTTTTTT. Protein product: CASSVRSDREDEKLFF.

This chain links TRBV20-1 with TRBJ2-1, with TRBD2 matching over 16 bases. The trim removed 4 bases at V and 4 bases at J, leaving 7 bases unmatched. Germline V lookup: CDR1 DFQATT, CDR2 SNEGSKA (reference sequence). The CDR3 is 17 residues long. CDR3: CSATDTGLAGGYNEQFF. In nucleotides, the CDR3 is TGCAGTGCTACTGATACGGGACTAGCGGGAGGGTACAATGAGCAGTTCTTC.

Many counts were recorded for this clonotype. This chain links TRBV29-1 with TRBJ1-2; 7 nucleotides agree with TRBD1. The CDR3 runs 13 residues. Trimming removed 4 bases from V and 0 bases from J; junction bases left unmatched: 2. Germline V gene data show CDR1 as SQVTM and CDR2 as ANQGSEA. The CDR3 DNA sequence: TGCAGCGTTGGGACAGGCTCTAACTATGGCTACACCTTC. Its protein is CSVGTGSNYGYTF.

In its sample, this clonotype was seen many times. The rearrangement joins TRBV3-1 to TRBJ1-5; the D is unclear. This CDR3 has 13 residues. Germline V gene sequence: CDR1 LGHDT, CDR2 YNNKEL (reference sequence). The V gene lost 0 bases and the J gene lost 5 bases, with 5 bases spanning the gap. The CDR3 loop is CASSQDPYQPQHF. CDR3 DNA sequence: TGTGCCAGCAGCCAAGATCCCTATCAGCCCCAGCATTTT.

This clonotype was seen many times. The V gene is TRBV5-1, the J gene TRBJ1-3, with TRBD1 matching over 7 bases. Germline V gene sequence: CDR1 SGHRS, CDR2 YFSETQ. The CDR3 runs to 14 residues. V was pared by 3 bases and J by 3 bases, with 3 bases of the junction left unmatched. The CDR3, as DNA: TGCGCCAGCAGCTCCTGGGACAGTGGAAACACCATATATTTT. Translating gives CASSSWDSGNTIYF.

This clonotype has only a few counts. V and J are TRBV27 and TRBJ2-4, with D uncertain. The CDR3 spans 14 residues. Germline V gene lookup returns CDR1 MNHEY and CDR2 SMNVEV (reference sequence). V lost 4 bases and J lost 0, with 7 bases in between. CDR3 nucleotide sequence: TGTGCCAGCAGTTCACGGCTAGCCAAAAACATTCAGTACTTC. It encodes CASSSRLAKNIQYF.

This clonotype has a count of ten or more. The CDR3 sequence is CASSRRRLAGVDEQFF. The CDR3 DNA reads as TGTGCCAGCAGCCGTAGGCGTCTAGCGGGAGTGGATGAGCAGTTCTTC. The V and J genes are TRBV7-2 and TRBJ2-1; TRBD2 matches at 10 bases. Germline V gene data show CDR1 as SGHTA and CDR2 as FQGNSA. The CDR3 is made up of 16 amino acids. Trimming cost V 5 bases and J 8 bases; bases outside gene matches: 12.

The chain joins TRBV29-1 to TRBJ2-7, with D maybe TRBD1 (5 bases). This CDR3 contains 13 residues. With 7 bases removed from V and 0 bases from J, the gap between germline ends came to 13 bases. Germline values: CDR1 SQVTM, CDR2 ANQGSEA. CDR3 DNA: TGCAGCGGGACGACAGCGAGCTCCTACGAGCAGTACTTC. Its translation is CSGTTASSYEQYF.